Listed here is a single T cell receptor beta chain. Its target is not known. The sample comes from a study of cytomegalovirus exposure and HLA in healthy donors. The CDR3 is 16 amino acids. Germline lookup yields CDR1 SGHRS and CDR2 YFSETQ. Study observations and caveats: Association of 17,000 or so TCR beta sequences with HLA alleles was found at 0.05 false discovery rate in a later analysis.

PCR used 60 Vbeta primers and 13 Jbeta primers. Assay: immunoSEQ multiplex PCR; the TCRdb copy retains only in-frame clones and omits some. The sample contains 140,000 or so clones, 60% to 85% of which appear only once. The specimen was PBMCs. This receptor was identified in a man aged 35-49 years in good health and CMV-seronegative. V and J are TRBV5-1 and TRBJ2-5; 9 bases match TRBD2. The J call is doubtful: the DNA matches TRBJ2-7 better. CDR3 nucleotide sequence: TGCGCCAGCAGCAAATCGCCAGCGGGGGGAACCTACGAGCAGTACTTC. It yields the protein CASSKSPAGGTYEQYF.